This T cell receptor (beta chain) emerged from a study of cytomegalovirus exposure and HLA in healthy donors. Overall study results and limits: Previously analyzed data showed that most TCR beta V segments were productive at a frequency of about 90% or about 30%. Cytomegalovirus status, reportedly, was diagnosed with high specificity and sensitivity by the classifier.

With respect to this clone: Its antigen is still unknown.

The CDR3 has 17 amino acids. The V gene's germline CDR1 is SGDLS and CDR2 YYNGEE. With 0 bases clipped from V and 2 bases from J, the junction kept 7 bases outside the gene matches. The PCR employed 60 Vbeta primers together with 13 Jbeta primers. Generated by immunoSEQ multiplex PCR, the TCRdb table keeps only in-frame clones and is missing some. The data contain 65,000 to 80,000 clones, roughly 80% of them singletons. Source material: PBMCs. This clonotype originated in a woman in her thirties or forties in good health and CMV-seropositive. This rearrangement joins TRBV9 to TRBJ2-5; 10 nucleotides align to TRBD1. In nucleotides, the CDR3 is TGTGCCAGCAGCGTAGGTCGGGACAGGGGCCGTCAAGAGACCCAGTACTTC. Protein: CASSVGRDRGRQETQYF.